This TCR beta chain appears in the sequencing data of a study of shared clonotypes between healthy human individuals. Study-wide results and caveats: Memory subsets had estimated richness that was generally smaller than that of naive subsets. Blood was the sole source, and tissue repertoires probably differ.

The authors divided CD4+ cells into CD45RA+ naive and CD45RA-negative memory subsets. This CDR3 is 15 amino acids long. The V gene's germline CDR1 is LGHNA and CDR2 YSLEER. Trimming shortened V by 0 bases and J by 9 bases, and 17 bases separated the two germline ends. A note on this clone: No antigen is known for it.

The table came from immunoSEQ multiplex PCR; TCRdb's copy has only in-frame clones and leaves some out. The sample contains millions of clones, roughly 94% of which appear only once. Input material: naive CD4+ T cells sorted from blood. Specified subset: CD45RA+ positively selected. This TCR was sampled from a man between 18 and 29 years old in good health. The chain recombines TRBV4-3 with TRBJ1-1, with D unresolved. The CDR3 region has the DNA TGCGCCAGCAGCCAAGAACCCACCTCAACCACCAAAGCTTTCTTT. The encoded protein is CASSQEPTSTTKAFF.